The 14 T cell receptor beta chains below come from one sample, sequenced in a study of blood T cell repertoires in COVID-19. Libraries were prepared by immunoSEQ multiplex PCR; TCRdb keeps only in-frame clonotypes and omits some of them. Here the sample spans around 50,000 clones, over 80% being singletons. Source material: peripheral blood. The receptors derive from a woman aged 55-70 years with acute or convalescent COVID-19.

The chain recombines TRBV4-1 with TRBJ1-1; D gene uncertain. This CDR3 comprises 14 residues. V lost 0 bases and J 0 bases, leaving 5 bases between the germline ends. CDR1 and CDR2 (germline): MGHRA, YSYEKL. The CDR3 reads CASSQEALNTEAFF. CDR3 coding DNA: TGCGCCAGCAGCCAAGAGGCACTGAACACTGAAGCTTTCTTT.

This clone has a single count. A read error may produce the germline difference seen at one junction end. The chain uses TRBV7-3 and TRBJ2-7; the match to TRBD2 covers 7 bases. Germline V CDR1 and CDR2: SGHTA, FQGTGA. This CDR3 region has 14 residues. This chain's CDR3 is CASSITGGIYEQYF. For the CDR3, the DNA is TGTGCCAGCAGCATAACGGGGGGTATCTACGAGCAGTACTTC.

This chain uses TRBV14 with TRBJ1-2, with 7 bases matching TRBD1. Germline V lookup: CDR1 SGHDN, CDR2 FVKESK. The CDR3 consists of 14 residues. J lost 5 bases, V lost 1 base, and 4 bases had no gene match. This chain's CDR3 is CASSQGQGNYGYTF. The CDR3 coding sequence is TGTGCCAGCAGCCAAGGACAGGGAAATTATGGCTACACCTTC. The full variable domain, in which reference TRBV14 and TRBJ1-2 provide the parts outside the CDR3, is EAGVTQFPSHSVIEKGQTVTLRCDPISGHDNLYWYRRVMGKEIKFLLHFVKESKQDESGMPNNRFLAERTGGTYSTLKVQPAELEDSGVYFCASSQGQGNYGYTFGSGTRLTVV.

V usage is TRBV18 and J usage is TRBJ2-2; D uncertain. Trimming removed 9 bases at V and 0 bases at J, with 5 bases between. This CDR3 comprises 12 residues. CDR1 and CDR2 from the germline V gene are KGHSH and LQKENI. The CDR3 here is CASLPNTGELFF. Written as DNA, the CDR3 is TGTGCCAGTCTCCCGAACACCGGGGAGCTGTTTTTT.

This CDR3 reads CASSDAGGSGYTF. Here the CDR3 DNA reads TGTGCCAGCAGTGACGCAGGGGGAAGTGGCTACACCTTC. The J gene is TRBJ1-2, the V gene TRBV2; 7 bases are a match to TRBD1. Germline CDR1 is SNHLY and CDR2 is FYNNEI. The CDR3 runs 13 residues. Trimming removed 3 bases from V and 7 bases from J; junction bases left unmatched: 5.

The chain joins TRBV30 to TRBJ2-5, with a weak D call TRBD1 (6 bases). This CDR3 contains 14 residues. Germline CDR1 is GTSNPN and CDR2 is SVGIG (reference sequence). V was cut by 6 bases and J by 4 bases, with 18 bases left in between. CDR3 in DNA: TGTGCCTGTCAAGGAACAGGGCCAGGAGAGACCCAGTACTTC. Translation gives CACQGTGPGETQYF. Full variable domain (outside the CDR3, taken from reference TRBV30 and TRBJ2-5): SQTIHQWPATLVQPVGSPLSLECTVEGTSNPNLYWYRQAAGRGLQLLFYSVGIGQISSEVPQNLSASRPQDRQFILSSKKLLLSDSGFYLCACQGTGPGETQYFGPGTRLLVL.

The rearrangement links TRBV12-5 to TRBJ1-4, with D tentatively TRBD1 (6 bases). V was clipped by 5 bases and J by 0 bases, with 7 bases between them. Looked up from germline, CDR1 is LGHNT and CDR2 is FRNRAP. The CDR3 spans 14 residues. CDR3 coding DNA: TGTGCTAGTGGTCGGACAGCAACTAATGAAAAACTGTTTTTT. This encodes CASGRTATNEKLFF.

This chain joins TRBV6-6 and TRBJ1-6; 9 positions agree with TRBD1. The CDR3 contains 15 residues. The germline CDR1 and CDR2 sequences are MNHNY and SVGAGI (reference sequence). J gave up 2 bases and V 6 bases, and 2 bases lay outside the gene matches. CDR3 amino acids: CASRGTGPYNSPLHF. The CDR3 nucleotides read TGTGCCAGCAGGGGGACAGGGCCCTATAATTCACCCCTCCACTTT.

The V gene is TRBV19, the J gene TRBJ1-4, with 9 bases lining up with TRBD1. CDR3 length: 15 residues. The ends lost 5 bases at V and 8 bases at J; junction bases unmatched: 9. Germline CDR1 LNHDA, CDR2 SQIVND (reference sequence). This chain's CDR3 is CASSFNRGQREKLFF. DNA of the CDR3: TGTGCCAGTAGTTTTAACAGGGGGCAGAGGGAAAAACTGTTTTTT.

This chain connects TRBV5-6 to TRBJ1-4, with TRBD1 matching over 7 bases. Germline values: CDR1 SGHDT, CDR2 YYEEEE. This CDR3 has 15 amino acids. J gave up 5 bases and V 4 bases, and 8 bases lay outside the gene matches. CDR3 nucleotides: TGTGCCAGCAGCGGTGACAGGGACCGAAATGAAAAACTGTTTTTT. Its protein product is CASSGDRDRNEKLFF.

The gene calls are TRBV6-4 and TRBJ1-3; 8 nucleotides match TRBD1. There are 15 residues in the CDR3. V shed 5 bases and J 0 bases; nucleotides not matched to a gene: 3. The V gene's germline CDR1 is MRHNA and CDR2 SNTAGT. CDR3 loop: CASSRGQGSGNTIYF. Here the CDR3 DNA reads TGTGCCAGCAGTCGAGGACAGGGCTCTGGAAACACCATATATTTT.

This clone has only one observation. The chain links TRBV7-3 to TRBJ1-6; tentative D call: TRBD1 (5 bases). This CDR3 is built from 14 residues. Germline CDR1 SGHTA, CDR2 FQGTGA. V lost 3 bases to trimming and J lost 5 bases, with 8 bases between them. The CDR3 region is CASSFGTNNSPLHF. CDR3 in DNA: TGTGCCAGCAGCTTTGGGACTAATAATTCACCCCTCCACTTT.

The rearrangement joins TRBV19 to TRBJ1-5; D call uncertain. The CDR3 totals 14 residues. The V and J ends lost 3 bases and 0 bases respectively, with 6 bases between them. Germline-derived CDR1 and CDR2 are LNHDA and SQIVND (reference sequence). The CDR3 sequence is CASSISYSNQPQHF. As DNA, the CDR3 is TGTGCCAGTAGTATTAGTTATAGCAATCAGCCCCAGCATTTT.

This clone is a singleton in its sample. The rearrangement uses TRBV4-3 and TRBJ1-2; D is undetermined. The V and J ends lost 0 bases and 8 bases respectively, with 7 bases between them. CDR3 size: 12 residues. Per germline, CDR1 LGHNA and CDR2 YSLEER. The CDR3 sequence is CASSQDDRGYTF. As DNA, the CDR3 is TGCGCCAGCAGCCAAGACGATAGAGGCTACACCTTC.